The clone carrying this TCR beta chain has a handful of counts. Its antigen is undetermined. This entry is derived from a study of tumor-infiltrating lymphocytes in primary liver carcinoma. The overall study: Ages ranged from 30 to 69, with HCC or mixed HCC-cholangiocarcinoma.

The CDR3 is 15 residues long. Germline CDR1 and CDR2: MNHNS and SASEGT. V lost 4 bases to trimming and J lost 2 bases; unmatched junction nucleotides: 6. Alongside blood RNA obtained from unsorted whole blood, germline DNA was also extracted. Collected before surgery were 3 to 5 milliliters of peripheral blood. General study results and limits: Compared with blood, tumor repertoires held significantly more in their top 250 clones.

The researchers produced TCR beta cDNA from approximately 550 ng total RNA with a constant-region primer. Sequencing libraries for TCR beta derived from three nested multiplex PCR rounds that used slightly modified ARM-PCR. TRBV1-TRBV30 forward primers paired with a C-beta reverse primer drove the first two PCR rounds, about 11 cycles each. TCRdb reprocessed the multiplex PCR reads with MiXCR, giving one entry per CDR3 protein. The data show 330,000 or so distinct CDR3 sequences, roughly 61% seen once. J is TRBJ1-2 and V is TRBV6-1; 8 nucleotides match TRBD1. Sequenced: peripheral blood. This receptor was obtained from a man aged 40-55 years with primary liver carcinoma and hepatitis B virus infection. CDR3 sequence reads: CASSARQGTNYGYTF. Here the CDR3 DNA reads TGTGCCAGCAGTGCCCGACAGGGGACGAACTATGGCTACACCTTC.